The source of this T cell receptor beta chain is a study of cytomegalovirus exposure and HLA in healthy donors. Study observations and caveats: Association of 16,951 TCR beta sequences with HLA alleles was found at 0.05 false discovery rate in a later analysis. Specificity for CMV antigens was confirmed in vitro for three of the CMV-associated chains.

The germline CDR1 and CDR2 sequences are SGHDN and FVKESK. The CDR3 spans 14 residues. The ends lost 7 bases at V and 2 bases at J; junction bases unmatched: 8. A multiplex PCR was run with 60 Vbeta primers and 13 Jbeta primers. TCRdb's table, derived via immunoSEQ multiplex PCR, lists solely in-frame clones and lacks some. The data contain some 130,000 clones, approximately 68% of them seen just once; the ten biggest clones take up 1.6%. This clone was detected once. Its target is unknown. This clonotype was sampled from a young man in good health and CMV-seropositive. Material: PBMCs. This sequence joins TRBV14 and TRBJ2-7, with 7 nucleotides matching TRBD2. The CDR3 loop reads CASNSGLQAYEQYF. Written as DNA, the CDR3 is TGTGCCAGCAACTCGGGACTACAAGCCTACGAGCAGTACTTC.